Reported below is one T cell receptor (beta chain). Its antigen remains unidentified. This CDR3 has 16 amino acids. The V and J ends lost 1 base and 0 bases respectively, with 10 bases between them. The germline gives CDR1 MGHDK, CDR2 SYGVNS. This sample stems from a study of beta chain features in type 1 diabetes. Study outcomes and limitations: Patients and controls would share equally any PCR tilt toward shorter templates. Moderate but significant shortening of TCRB CDR3s was recorded in all four CD4+ subsets from Type 1 diabetes patients. For type 1 diabetes patients, VDJ junctions showed fewer insertions and more deletions.

Expressed TCRB transcripts were sequenced after all isolated RNA was converted to cDNA. Repertoires were generated with immunoSEQ multiplex PCR, while TCRdb's copy carries only in-frame clones and drops some. Here the sample spans about 40,000 clones, 64% being singletons. The chain employs TRBV25-1 and TRBJ2-1; no reliable D call. This sequence was found in a woman in her 30s in good health. Specimen: Tregs from blood. The CDR3 nucleotides are TGTGCCAGCAGTGAATCGCGCTTTTTCTCCTACAATGAGCAGTTCTTC. Its translation: CASSESRFFSYNEQFF.